This T cell receptor beta chain was recorded in a study of identical twins. This clonotype was seen repeatedly, ten times or more. TCRdb called the 5' RACE reads again in MiXCR, with one record for every CDR3 protein. The profile shows 240,000 or so distinct CDR3 sequences, roughly an eighth of them singletons. The germline V gene encodes CDR1 SGHRS and CDR2 YFSETQ. Trimming took 4 bases from V and 0 from J; bases not matched to a gene: 5. CDR3 length equals 15 residues. These data also featured in a second study, about yellow fever vaccine responses in identical twins.

Sequenced material: memory (CD45RO+) T cells sorted from blood. The sequence was obtained from a woman younger than 35 in good health. The chain combines TRBV5-1 with TRBJ2-5, with TRBD1 identical over 8 bases. CDR3 loop: CASSPTGAYQETQYF. DNA of the CDR3: TGCGCCAGCAGCCCGACAGGGGCGTACCAAGAGACCCAGTACTTC.